This is a list of T cell receptor beta chains from one sample in a study of metastatic and nonmetastatic thyroid tumors. TCRdb used MiXCR to call clones anew from the PCR reads. The data contain about 35,000 clones, 25% to 30% of them singletons. The sequenced sample was blood. These receptors all stem from a female donor with papillary thyroid cancer or a benign thyroid nodule (not recorded which). Some clones in this sample may be carry-over from other donors' samples. Both conserved end residues are part of each CDR3.

V gene	J gene	CDR3 protein
TRBV11-2	TRBJ1-1	CASSLEGADGGAAAFF
TRBV29-1	TRBJ1-2	CSAGTGGFYGNF
TRBV7-3	TRBJ2-3	CASSLGGAEDTQYF
TRBV2	TRBJ2-1	CASSEGLAGGLDEQFF
TRBV7-2	TRBJ1-2	CASSRDRVQGYPF
TRBV5-1	TRBJ2-5	CASSGYFQETQYF
TRBV10-3	TRBJ1-2	CAISESIDRAGYTF
TRBV6-5	TRBJ1-5	CASSPPAGGNQPHHF
TRBV11-2	TRBJ1-6	CASSPTGLQNSPLHF
TRBV11-3	TRBJ2-6	CASSGEAGANVLTF
TRBV19	TRBJ2-1	CASSIGAASYNEQFF
TRBV7-2	TRBJ1-2	CASSFTGGDYGYTF
TRBV20-1	TRBJ2-3	CSALRVSSTDTQYF
TRBV5-1	TRBJ1-4	CASSLGIGELIEKLFF
TRBV30	TRBJ1-5	CAWSGTGNQPQHF
TRBV11-3	TRBJ2-7	CASSLVVATPVVLAGARMYF
TRBV6-1	TRBJ1-6	CATGQGASSPLHF
TRBV20-1	TRBJ2-5	CSASLSGEETQYF
TRBV19	TRBJ2-6	CASTSGKVSGANVLTF
TRBV7-9	TRBJ2-7	CASSSGHYEQYF
TRBV7-8	TRBJ2-7	CASSSYGFYDQYF
TRBV11-2	TRBJ2-3	CASSLSLYSGSNPDTQYF
TRBV6-4	TRBJ1-5	CASSGQGVQPPHF
TRBV20-1	TRBJ2-3	CSAIPGTLVFGDTQYF
TRBV15	TRBJ2-3	CATSIGGSRGDTQYF
TRBV18	TRBJ1-5	CDSSFGQITPPQHF
TRBV7-9	TRBJ2-1	CASSLEGGDEQFF
TRBV15	TRBJ2-5	CATSKSRQSPGSTQYF
TRBV20-1	TRBJ2-7	CSARVLAGDPYEQYF
TRBV28	TRBJ1-5	CASRGDWGRVNQPQHF
TRBV15	TRBJ1-1	CATSTEQGLRTEAFF
TRBV11-2	TRBJ2-7	CASSLVGPNYEQYF
TRBV15	TRBJ2-1	CATSMAYNEQFF
TRBV20-1	TRBJ2-7	CSARDAGVRYEQYF
TRBV18	TRBJ1-6	CASSSRTGKPSPLHF
TRBV4-3	TRBJ1-4	CASSQSLQGGSLFF
TRBV20-1	TRBJ1-6	CSARTTGLRSPLHF
TRBV19	TRBJ2-2	CASSPEDGSGELFF
TRBV30	TRBJ2-1	CAWSTPFVDEQFF
TRBV10-3	TRBJ1-1	CAISESREYTRGTPSYEAFF
TRBV20-1	TRBJ2-7	CSAIGDRVYEQYF
TRBV5-1	TRBJ2-7	CASSLVRGGNEQYF
TRBV6-1	TRBJ1-6	CAITTVGQSPLHF
TRBV20-1	TRBJ1-2	CSARDFGGTGVYGYTF
TRBV20-1	TRBJ1-1	CSAPGLMNTEAFF
TRBV28	TRBJ1-6	CASEGLRAPLHF
TRBV6-5	TRBJ2-7	CASSYSGTGGNEQYF
TRBV18	TRBJ1-1	CASSTKGERAPEAFF
TRBV6-6	TRBJ2-7	CAIIYAGLANTYEQYF